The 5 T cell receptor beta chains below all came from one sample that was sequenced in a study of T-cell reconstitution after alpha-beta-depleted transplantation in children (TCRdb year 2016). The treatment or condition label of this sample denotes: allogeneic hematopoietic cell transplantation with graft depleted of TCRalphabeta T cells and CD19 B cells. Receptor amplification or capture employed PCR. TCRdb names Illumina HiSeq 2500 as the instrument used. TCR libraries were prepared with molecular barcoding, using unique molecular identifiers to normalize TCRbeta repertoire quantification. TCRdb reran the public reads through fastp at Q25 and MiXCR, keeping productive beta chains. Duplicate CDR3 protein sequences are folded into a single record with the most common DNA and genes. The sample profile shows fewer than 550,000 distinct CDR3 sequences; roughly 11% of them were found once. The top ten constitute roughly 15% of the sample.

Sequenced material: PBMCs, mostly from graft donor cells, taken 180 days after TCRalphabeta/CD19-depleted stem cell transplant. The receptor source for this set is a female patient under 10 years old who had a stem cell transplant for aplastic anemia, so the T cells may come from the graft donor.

The chain's CDR3 is CAWSVRGGVGLATTDTQYF. DNA of the CDR3: TGTGCCTGGAGTGTAAGAGGCGGAGTCGGACTAGCGACCACAGATACGCAGTATTTT. The chain employs TRBV30 and TRBJ2-3; TRBD2 matches 9 bases. Germline lookup yields CDR1 GTSNPN and CDR2 SVGIG (reference sequence). This CDR3 is 19 amino acids long. The ends lost 0 bases at V and 2 bases at J; junction bases unmatched: 15. The whole variable domain, filled in from reference TRBV30 and TRBJ2-3, reads SQTIHQWPATLVQPVGSPLSLECTVEGTSNPNLYWYRQAAGRGLQLLFYSVGIGQISSEVPQNLSASRPQDRQFILSSKKLLLSDSGFYLCAWSVRGGVGLATTDTQYFGPGTRLTVL.

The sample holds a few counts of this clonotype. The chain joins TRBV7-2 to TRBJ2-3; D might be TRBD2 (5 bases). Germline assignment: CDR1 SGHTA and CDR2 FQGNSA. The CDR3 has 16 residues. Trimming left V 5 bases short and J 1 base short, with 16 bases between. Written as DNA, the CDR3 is TGTGCCAGCAGCCTTGGTGGGAGTACGGGCACAGATACGCAGTATTTT. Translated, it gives CASSLGGSTGTDTQYF.

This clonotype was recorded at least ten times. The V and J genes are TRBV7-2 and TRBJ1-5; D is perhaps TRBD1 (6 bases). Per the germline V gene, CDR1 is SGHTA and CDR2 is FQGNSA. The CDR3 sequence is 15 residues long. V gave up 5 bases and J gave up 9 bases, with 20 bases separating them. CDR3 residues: CASSQRGDLPRPQHF. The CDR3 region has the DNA TGTGCCAGCAGCCAGAGGGGGGACCTCCCGCGGCCCCAGCATTTT. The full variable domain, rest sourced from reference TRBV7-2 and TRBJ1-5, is GAGVSQSPSNKVTEKGKDVELRCDPISGHTALYWYRQSLGQGLEFLIYFQGNSAPDKSGLPSDRFSAERTGGSVSTLTIQRTQQEDSAVYLCASSQRGDLPRPQHFGDGTRLSIL.

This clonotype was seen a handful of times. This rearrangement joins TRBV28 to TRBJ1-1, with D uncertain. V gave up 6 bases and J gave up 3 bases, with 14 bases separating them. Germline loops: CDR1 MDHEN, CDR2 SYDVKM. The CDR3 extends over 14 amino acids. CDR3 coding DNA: TGTGCCAGCAGCCCCCTGGAGAGTTACACTGAAGCTTTCTTT. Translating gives CASSPLESYTEAFF.

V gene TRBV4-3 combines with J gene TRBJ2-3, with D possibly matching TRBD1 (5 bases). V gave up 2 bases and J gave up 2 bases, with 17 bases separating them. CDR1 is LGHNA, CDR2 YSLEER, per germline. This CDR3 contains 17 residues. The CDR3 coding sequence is TGCGCCAGCAGCCAACTCCGCTCGCAGGGCCTCACAGATACGCAGTATTTT. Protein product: CASSQLRSQGLTDTQYF.